The 23 T cell receptor beta chains reported below all come from one sample, sequenced in a study of radiation and T cells in renal cell carcinoma. Time point indicated: blood 4 weeks post-SBRT, at nephrectomy. As for treatment: 15 Gy SBRT to primary tumor, nephrectomy 4 weeks later. Profiled with immunoSEQ multiplex PCR; TCRdb holds only in-frame clones, not every one. The sample carries approximately 85,000 clones, approximately 90% recorded once. The sample in question was blood, obtained from a patient whose treatment included radiotherapy and nephrectomy. These receptors came from a woman in her 70s with renal cell carcinoma.

This chain links TRBV11-2 with TRBJ2-1; TRBD2 matches 9 bases. This CDR3 contains 16 residues. Germline trimming cut 0 bases from V and 12 bases from J; bases unmatched to any gene: 12. Germline V gene lookup returns CDR1 SGHAT and CDR2 FQNNGV. CDR3 nucleotides: TGTGCCAGCAGCTTAGAGCGGCTAGCGGGGACCTCGGGGCAGTTCTTC. It yields the protein CASSLERLAGTSGQFF.

V usage is TRBV5-4 and J usage is TRBJ1-4; 8 nucleotides line up with TRBD1. The CDR3 extends over 14 amino acids. CDR1 SGHNT and CDR2 YYREEE come from the germline V gene (reference sequence). The J segment lost 8 bases and the V segment lost 0 bases, leaving 3 bases of the junction unmatched. The CDR3 DNA reads as TGTGCCAGCAGCTTGGTCAGGGGGCGCGAAAAACTGTTTTTT. Protein: CASSLVRGREKLFF. Complete variable domain (other parts from reference TRBV5-4 and TRBJ1-4): ETGVTQSPTHLIKTRGQQVTLRCSSQSGHNTVSWYQQALGQGPQFIFQYYREEENGRGNFPPRFSGLQFPNYSSELNVNALELDDSALYLCASSLVRGREKLFFGSGTQLSVL.

The chain joins TRBV19 to TRBJ2-2, with D hard to call. Per the germline V gene, CDR1 is LNHDA and CDR2 is SQIVND (reference sequence). Trimming stripped 3 bases from V and 8 bases from J, with 7 bases between. The CDR3 consists of 12 residues. As DNA, the CDR3 is TGTGCCAGTAGTATCGCCGTGGGGGAGCTGTTTTTT. It translates to CASSIAVGELFF.

J is TRBJ2-1 and V is TRBV30; D not resolved. The CDR3 is 9 residues long. Germline-derived CDR1 and CDR2 are GTSNPN and SVGIG (reference sequence). The V gene lost 5 bases and the J gene lost 8 bases, with 4 bases spanning the gap. This chain's CDR3 is CAWGDEQFF. The CDR3 nucleotides read TGTGCCTGGGGGGATGAGCAGTTCTTC.

The V gene is TRBV27, the J gene TRBJ1-4; possibly TRBD1 for D (6 bases). The CDR3 is made up of 16 amino acids. The V and J ends lost 1 base and 0 bases respectively, with 9 bases between them. The germline gives CDR1 MNHEY, CDR2 SMNVEV (reference sequence). The CDR3 loop is CASSLLGGPTNEKLFF. Written as DNA, the CDR3 is TGTGCCAGCAGTTTATTAGGGGGACCAACTAATGAAAAACTGTTTTTT.

CDR3 amino acids: CASSPRLDPGELFF. The CDR3 DNA reads as TGTGCCAGTAGTCCCCGTCTAGATCCCGGGGAGCTGTTTTTT. This chain uses TRBV19 with TRBJ2-2; D is uncertain. The CDR3 is 14 amino acids. V was clipped by 5 bases and J by 6 bases, with 13 bases between them. CDR1 LNHDA and CDR2 SQIVND come from the germline V gene (reference sequence).

The chain joins TRBV27 to TRBJ2-7; 9 nucleotides line up with TRBD2. The V gene's germline CDR1 is MNHEY and CDR2 SMNVEV (reference sequence). The CDR3 spans 16 residues. The trim removed 8 bases at V and 2 bases at J, leaving 13 bases unmatched. The CDR3 reads CASRRSSGGPPYEQYF. CDR3 coding DNA: TGTGCCAGCCGCCGAAGTAGCGGGGGCCCTCCCTACGAGCAGTACTTC.

The rearrangement links TRBV18 to TRBJ1-3, with 7 bases lining up with TRBD1. From germline, CDR1 is KGHSH and CDR2 LQKENI. This CDR3 is built from 15 residues. With V trimmed by 6 bases and J by 3 bases, 8 bases remained unmatched. CDR3 sequence: CASSHKQGNGNTIYF. The CDR3 DNA reads as TGTGCCAGCTCCCACAAACAGGGGAATGGAAACACCATATATTTT.

The chain couples TRBV30 to TRBJ1-2; D gene unclear. The CDR3 length is 13 residues. Trimming took off 1 base at V and 7 bases at J, with 13 bases between the two ends. Germline CDR1 and CDR2: GTSNPN and SVGIG (reference sequence). CDR3 nucleotides: TGTGCCTGGAGTGCCCCCGCAAGAGGTGGCTACACCTTC. Its protein is CAWSAPARGGYTF.

The chain links TRBV11-1 to TRBJ1-2, with D unresolved. Trimming took 5 bases from V and 4 from J, leaving 14 bases between them. CDR3 size: 14 residues. Germline lookup yields CDR1 SGHAT and CDR2 FQDESV (reference sequence). The CDR3 coding sequence is TGTGCCAGCAGCCCTCCCGGATTAATCTATGGCTACACCTTC. Encoded protein: CASSPPGLIYGYTF.

This clone occurred once. The gene calls are TRBV11-2 and TRBJ2-3; 13 nucleotides line up with TRBD2. V dropped 4 bases and J dropped 0; count of bases not matched to a gene: 7. CDR3 size: 18 residues. Germline V CDR1 and CDR2: SGHAT, FQNNGV. Written as DNA, the CDR3 is TGTGCCAGCAGCTCGAGGACTAGCGGGGGTGATAGCACAGATACGCAGTATTTT. Its translation is CASSSRTSGGDSTDTQYF.

In DNA form, the CDR3 reads TGTGCCAGCAGTTCAGGGGTTACTGAAGCTTTCTTT. It is translated as CASSSGVTEAFF. The rearrangement joins TRBV28 to TRBJ1-1; tentative D call: TRBD1 (6 bases). This CDR3 region has 12 residues. Trimming took 4 bases from V and 5 from J, leaving 8 bases between them. Germline-derived CDR1 and CDR2 are MDHEN and SYDVKM.

The sample holds a few counts of this clone. The V call is TRBV6-1, the J call TRBJ1-2, with D perhaps matching TRBD1 (5 bases). V was cut by 11 bases and J by 6 bases, with 13 bases left in between. The length of the CDR3 is 11 residues. Germline CDR1 MNHNS, CDR2 SASEGT. CDR3 amino acids: CAGTAGHGYTF. The CDR3 DNA follows: TGTGCCGGTACGGCAGGGCATGGCTACACCTTC.

The chain carries TRBV19 and TRBJ2-7; D remains ambiguous. V lost 7 bases, J lost 5 bases, and 21 bases lay in between. CDR1 is LNHDA, CDR2 SQIVND, per germline (reference sequence). The CDR3 has 15 residues. The CDR3 region has the DNA TGTGCCAGTACCCGAGTCTTCCCCACCCAGAACGAGCAGTACTTC. It codes for CASTRVFPTQNEQYF.

The gene calls are TRBV27 and TRBJ1-2; 8 positions match TRBD1. The junction had 2 bases not matched to a gene; V was cut back by 5 bases and J by 0 bases. Germline CDR1 MNHEY, CDR2 SMNVEV (reference sequence). The CDR3 covers 14 residues. The chain's CDR3 is CASSPTGANYGYTF. The CDR3 region has the DNA TGTGCCAGCAGTCCGACAGGGGCTAACTATGGCTACACCTTC.

CDR3 residues: CASSPDRGPSPNTEAFF. The CDR3 DNA reads TGTGCCAGCAGCCCCGACAGGGGGCCCTCCCCGAACACTGAAGCTTTCTTT. The V call is TRBV7-2, the J call TRBJ1-1; TRBD1 matches at 10 bases. The CDR3 loop spans 17 amino acids. The germline CDR1 and CDR2 sequences are SGHTA and FQGNSA. After removal of 5 bases from V and 1 base from J, the junction contained 10 bases not matched to a gene.

The genes are TRBV5-4 and TRBJ2-7; 7 bases match TRBD2. The V gene's germline CDR1 is SGHNT and CDR2 YYREEE (reference sequence). Germline trimming cut 3 bases from V and 3 bases from J; bases unmatched to any gene: 3. CDR3 length: 13 residues. The CDR3 DNA sequence: TGTGCCAGCAGCTCAAGGACTAGCTACGAGCAGTACTTC. Residues: CASSSRTSYEQYF.

The chain has TRBV18 and TRBJ2-2, with TRBD1 matching 7 bases. Germline-derived CDR1 and CDR2 are KGHSH and LQKENI. Losses at the gene ends were 1 base for V and 2 bases for J; bases not matched to a gene: 4. CDR3 length: 16 amino acids. CDR3 protein: CASSPLGQSNTGELFF. The CDR3 nucleotides read TGTGCCAGCTCACCACTGGGACAGTCTAACACCGGGGAGCTGTTTTTT. The full variable domain, with the rest looked up from reference TRBV18 and TRBJ2-2, is NAGVMQNPRHLVRRRGQEARLRCSPMKGHSHVYWYRQLPEEGLKFMVYLQKENIIDESGMPKERFSAEFPKEGPSILRIQQVVRGDSAAYFCASSPLGQSNTGELFFGEGSRLTVL.

The chain combines TRBV6-5 with TRBJ1-2; D is undetermined. Germline V CDR1 and CDR2: MNHEY, SVGAGI. Trimming pared 6 bases from V and 5 bases from J, leaving 13 bases between. CDR3 length equals 13 residues. Written as DNA, the CDR3 is TGTGCCAGCAGGGAGACCTCGGAGTATGGCTACACCTTC. Protein sequence: CASRETSEYGYTF.

V gene TRBV7-2 combines with J gene TRBJ1-3; weak D call: TRBD1 (5 bases). The CDR3 consists of 16 residues. Germline V gives CDR1 SGHTA, CDR2 FQGNSA. V was trimmed by 3 bases and J by 2 bases, leaving 14 bases between them. Written as DNA, the CDR3 is TGTGCCAGCAGCTTGACGGCGGGGCATGCTGGAAACACCATATATTTT. This gives the protein CASSLTAGHAGNTIYF. The variable domain in full, completed from reference TRBV7-2 and TRBJ1-3, reads GAGVSQSPSNKVTEKGKDVELRCDPISGHTALYWYRQSLGQGLEFLIYFQGNSAPDKSGLPSDRFSAERTGGSVSTLTIQRTQQEDSAVYLCASSLTAGHAGNTIYFGEGSWLTVV.

The CDR3 here is CASRLETGTNEQFF. The CDR3 DNA reads as TGTGCCAGCAGACTGGAGACAGGGACCAATGAGCAGTTCTTC. The genes are TRBV6-5 and TRBJ2-1, with 7 bases lining up with TRBD1. J lost 6 bases, V lost 6 bases, and 8 bases had no gene match. This CDR3 comprises 14 residues. The germline V gene has CDR1 MNHEY and CDR2 SVGAGI.

The chain carries TRBV14 and TRBJ2-4, with 12 bases identical to TRBD1. Germline V gene lookup returns CDR1 SGHDN and CDR2 FVKESK. Trimming took 0 bases from V and 8 from J; bases not matched to a gene: 8. The CDR3 loop spans 17 amino acids. Here the CDR3 reads CASSQEVLGQGADIQYF. CDR3 nucleotides: TGTGCCAGCAGCCAAGAAGTTCTGGGACAGGGGGCGGACATTCAGTACTTC.

The CDR3 bases are TGTGCCAGCAGCTCCTCCTGGAATCAGCCCCAGCATTTT. Amino acids: CASSSSWNQPQHF. J is TRBJ1-5 and V is TRBV5-5; D is unclear. This CDR3 spans 13 amino acids. Germline loops: CDR1 SGHKS, CDR2 YYEKEE (reference sequence). Trimming took off 3 bases at V and 4 bases at J, with 8 bases between the two ends. The variable domain in full, with the rest retrieved from reference TRBV5-5 and TRBJ1-5, is DAGVTQSPTHLIKTRGQQVTLRCSPISGHKSVSWYQQVLGQGPQFIFQYYEKEERGRGNFPDRFSARQFPNYSSELNVNALLLGDSALYLCASSSSWNQPQHFGDGTRLSIL.